Presented here are 6 T cell receptor beta chains from one specimen sequenced in a study of blood T cell repertoires in COVID-19. Sequenced by immunoSEQ multiplex PCR; TCRdb stores in-frame clones only, minus some. The sample contains 160,000 or so clones, about 80% of which appear only once. Sequenced input: peripheral blood. These receptors were collected from a man between 60 and 75 years old with acute or convalescent COVID-19.

The rearrangement joins TRBV24-1 to TRBJ2-2; TRBD1 matches at 7 bases. J lost 0 bases, V lost 11 bases, and 5 bases had no gene match. The CDR3 is made up of 14 amino acids. CDR1 is KGHDR and CDR2 is SFDVKD in the germline V gene. The CDR3 loop reads CAIAGTANTGELFF. CDR3 bases: TGTGCCATTGCCGGGACAGCGAACACCGGGGAGCTGTTTTTT.

The chain is built from TRBV5-6 and TRBJ2-3; 8 bases fit TRBD2. With 7 bases clipped from V and 1 base from J, the junction kept 8 bases outside the gene matches. Germline lookup yields CDR1 SGHDT and CDR2 YYEEEE. The CDR3 sequence is 15 residues long. The CDR3 spells CASEEAGAGTDTQYF. DNA of the CDR3: TGTGCCAGCGAAGAAGCGGGAGCCGGCACAGATACGCAGTATTTT.

This clone was detected a few times. This rearrangement joins TRBV2 to TRBJ2-7, with D perhaps TRBD1 (5 bases). Per the germline V gene, CDR1 is SNHLY and CDR2 is FYNNEI. The CDR3 is 13 amino acids. V lost 7 bases to trimming and J lost 2 bases, with 12 bases between them. The CDR3 here is CASTRQYPYEQYF. DNA for the CDR3: TGTGCCAGCACCAGACAGTACCCCTACGAGCAGTACTTC.

This chain uses TRBV18 with TRBJ2-1; 7 bases align to TRBD2. The V and J ends lost 5 bases and 7 bases, in that order; junction bases with no gene match: 11. This CDR3 spans 15 amino acids. The germline CDR1 and CDR2 sequences are KGHSH and LQKENI. This CDR3 reads CASSLTSPPGNEQFF. The CDR3 nucleotides are TGTGCCAGCTCATTGACTAGCCCACCAGGGAATGAGCAGTTCTTC.

The chain uses TRBV11-2 and TRBJ2-3, with TRBD2 matching over 13 bases. CDR1 is SGHAT, CDR2 FQNNGV, per germline. The trim removed 5 bases at V and 5 bases at J, leaving 4 bases unmatched. This CDR3 comprises 15 residues. The CDR3 DNA is TGTGCCAGCAGCCCGACTAGCGGGGGGTTAGATACGCAGTATTTT. This sequence encodes CASSPTSGGLDTQYF.

The chain employs TRBV29-1 and TRBJ1-2; D ambiguous. This CDR3 has 11 residues. Germline V lookup: CDR1 SQVTM, CDR2 ANQGSEA. The V and J ends lost 7 bases and 4 bases respectively, with 10 bases between them. The CDR3 sequence: CSAEGGYGYTF. In DNA form, the CDR3 reads TGCAGCGCCGAGGGTGGCTATGGCTACACCTTC.